This TCR beta chain was profiled in a study of cytomegalovirus exposure and HLA in healthy donors. On the study more broadly: Genetic ancestry analysis placed over 75% of the 398 donors that were genotyped in the Caucasian-associated cluster. Findings of the study overall: Most likely, a cluster of highly shared sequence variants arose as a sequencing artifact. Compared with the roughly 670-donor mean, an Asian-associated ancestry cluster reportedly had fewer N-insertions, according to a later analysis.

On this clone: What it binds is unknown.

In the PCR, 60 Vbeta and 13 Jbeta primers were used. Clones were sequenced by immunoSEQ multiplex PCR, and TCRdb holds only the in-frame ones, with some missing. Among about 68,000 clones listed, approximately 75% were seen once. Germline V gene data show CDR1 as LNHDA and CDR2 as SQIVND (reference sequence). The V and J ends lost 5 bases and 3 bases respectively, with 18 bases between them. The CDR3 extends over 16 amino acids. The source is a human donor in good health. This sequence joins TRBV19 and TRBJ2-3; maybe TRBD2 (7 bases). The sample consisted of PBMCs. The CDR3 sequence: CASSVAGAVLTDTQYF. CDR3 DNA sequence: TGTGCCAGTAGTGTTGCGGGGGCAGTCCTTACAGATACGCAGTATTTT.